Below, 20 T cell receptor beta chains from the same sample are listed, as sequenced in a study of T-cell memory formation after mild COVID-19. TCRdb re-analysed the 5' RACE reads in MiXCR, keeping a single row per CDR3 protein. Here the sample spans some 350,000 distinct CDR3 sequences, under 15% being singletons. The specimen sequenced was PBMCs or a T cell subset sorted from them (not recorded which). The source of these receptors is a man aged 18-30 years who had mild COVID-19 (a few samples of this study predate the infection). Cell type and time point are not known.

The chain carries TRBV29-1 and TRBJ2-7; no firm D call. V was pared by 1 base and J by 6 bases, with 13 bases between. The length of the CDR3 is 13 residues. Germline V gene lookup returns CDR1 SQVTM and CDR2 ANQGSEA. The CDR3 sequence: CSVEVPSPGEQYF. The CDR3 DNA is TGCAGCGTTGAAGTCCCCTCCCCGGGCGAGCAGTACTTC.

This clonotype was counted a few times. The rearrangement links TRBV7-3 to TRBJ2-1, with 9 bases matching TRBD2. The CDR3 is 15 residues long. With 3 bases clipped from V and 5 bases from J, the junction kept 5 bases outside the gene matches. Germline CDR1 and CDR2: SGHTA and FQGTGA. CDR3 amino acids: CASSFSSGVHNEQFF. The CDR3 coding sequence is TGTGCCAGCAGCTTCTCTAGCGGGGTACACAATGAGCAGTTCTTC. The entire variable domain, with the rest obtained from reference TRBV7-3 and TRBJ2-1, is as follows: GAGVSQTPSNKVTEKGKYVELRCDPISGHTALYWYRQSLGQGPEFLIYFQGTGAADDSGLPNDRFFAVRPEGSVSTLKIQRTERGDSAVYLCASSFSSGVHNEQFFGPGTRLTVL.

This clonotype was counted ten times or more. J is TRBJ2-1 and V is TRBV7-2; TRBD1 matches at 10 bases. The V gene's germline CDR1 is SGHTA and CDR2 FQGNSA. The CDR3 is 16 residues long. Trimming took 5 bases from V and 14 from J; bases not matched to a gene: 18. The CDR3 spells CASSPHTSSRQGAKFF. The CDR3 nucleotides read TGTGCCAGCAGCCCACACACCTCCTCTCGACAGGGGGCAAAGTTCTTC.

This clonotype was recorded a few times. The junction differs from germline at one of its ends, possibly a read error. The chain has TRBV6-1 and TRBJ2-3; D may be TRBD2 (5 bases). The CDR3 is made up of 15 amino acids. Germline V lookup: CDR1 MNHNS, CDR2 SASEGT. CDR3 sequence: CASSQTGGSKDTQYF. The CDR3 DNA reads TGTGCCAGCAGTCAGACGGGTGGGAGCAAAGATACGCAGTATTTT.

Many counts were recorded for this clonotype. The chain employs TRBV6-6 and TRBJ2-1; weak D call: TRBD2 (5 bases). The CDR3 covers 14 residues. Germline V gene lookup returns CDR1 MNHNY and CDR2 SVGAGI (reference sequence). V lost 0 bases and J lost 4, with 7 bases in between. The CDR3 protein is CASSYSTNYNEQFF. The CDR3 region has the DNA TGTGCCAGCAGTTACTCGACTAATTACAATGAGCAGTTCTTC.

CDR3 nucleotide sequence: TGCAGTGCTCGTAAACCCAAACTTACTAATGAGCAGTTCTTC. As protein: CSARKPKLTNEQFF. This chain uses TRBV20-1 with TRBJ2-1; no definite D call. This CDR3 is built from 14 residues. Germline lookup yields CDR1 DFQATT and CDR2 SNEGSKA (reference sequence). V lost 5 bases and J 7 bases, leaving 18 bases between the germline ends.

This clonotype was observed a few times. The chain has TRBV6-5 and TRBJ1-1; D remains ambiguous. V was trimmed by 4 bases and J by 0 bases, leaving 12 bases between them. Germline V lookup: CDR1 MNHEY, CDR2 SVGAGI. This CDR3 has 15 residues. CDR3 loop: CASSSTGIMNTEAFF. The CDR3 bases are TGTGCCAGCAGTTCCACCGGGATTATGAACACTGAAGCTTTCTTT.

The chain joins TRBV19 to TRBJ2-5, with no clear D. Germline V lookup: CDR1 LNHDA, CDR2 SQIVND (reference sequence). This CDR3 contains 10 residues. Trimming took 11 bases from V and 4 from J, leaving 8 bases between them. The CDR3 loop is CALTVETQYF. The CDR3 DNA is TGTGCCCTCACGGTAGAGACCCAGTACTTC.

The V gene is TRBV7-9, the J gene TRBJ2-1; D unclear. This CDR3 is 14 amino acids long. V was clipped by 3 bases and J by 0 bases, with 6 bases between them. Germline CDR1 SEHNR, CDR2 FQNEAQ (reference sequence). DNA for the CDR3: TGTGCCAGCAGCTTCCTGAGCTCCTACAATGAGCAGTTCTTC. Protein sequence: CASSFLSSYNEQFF.

Here the CDR3 reads CASSPRGAGATTDTQYF. The CDR3 DNA sequence: TGTGCCAGCAGCCCCAGGGGGGCGGGGGCGACCACAGATACGCAGTATTTT. The chain has TRBV7-2 and TRBJ2-3; D possibly uses TRBD1 or TRBD2 (7 bases each). CDR1 SGHTA and CDR2 FQGNSA come from the germline V gene. The CDR3 is made up of 17 amino acids. V was cut by 5 bases and J by 2 bases, with 20 bases left in between.

The sample holds a few counts of this clonotype. The chain links TRBV5-1 to TRBJ1-4, with D tentatively TRBD1 (6 bases). CDR3 length equals 14 residues. V shed 2 bases and J shed 9 bases, with 14 bases lying between them. CDR1 SGHRS and CDR2 YFSETQ come from the germline V gene. The CDR3: CASSFTGRLQKLFF. The CDR3 nucleotides read TGCGCCAGCAGCTTCACAGGGAGGTTGCAAAAACTGTTTTTT.

The chain employs TRBV9 and TRBJ1-3, with D perhaps TRBD1 (5 bases). CDR3 length: 14 amino acids. V lost 1 base and J 4 bases, leaving 9 bases between the germline ends. The V gene's germline CDR1 is SGDLS and CDR2 YYNGEE. Here the CDR3 DNA reads TGTGCCAGCAGCGTACAGGGCCTCGGAAACACCATATATTTT. Protein: CASSVQGLGNTIYF.

This clonotype turned up a few times. The chain links TRBV4-1 to TRBJ2-7; the D gene could be TRBD1 or TRBD2 (8 bases each). The CDR3 runs to 17 residues. Trimming stripped 4 bases from V and 3 bases from J, with 22 bases between. Looked up from germline, CDR1 is MGHRA and CDR2 is YSYEKL. The CDR3 here is CASSPTRVSGTGYEQYF. CDR3 sequence (DNA): TGCGCCAGCAGCCCCACCCGGGTTAGCGGGACAGGCTACGAGCAGTACTTC.

The chain couples TRBV5-6 to TRBJ2-6, with D unresolved. Germline CDR1 reads SGHDT; CDR2 reads YYEEEE. This CDR3 is built from 11 residues. V gave up 4 bases and J gave up 10 bases, with 6 bases separating them. The chain's CDR3 is CASSDLNVLTF. CDR3 DNA sequence: TGTGCCAGCAGCGACCTGAACGTCCTGACTTTC. The full variable domain, completed using reference TRBV5-6 and TRBJ2-6, is DAGVTQSPTHLIKTRGQQVTLRCSPKSGHDTVSWYQQALGQGPQFIFQYYEEEERQRGNFPDRFSGHQFPNYSSELNVNALLLGDSALYLCASSDLNVLTFGAGSRLTVL.

The genes are TRBV15 and TRBJ2-1; 10 nucleotides match TRBD2. Germline CDR1 reads LNHNV; CDR2 reads YYDKDF (reference sequence). This CDR3 is 19 amino acids long. J gave up 8 bases and V 6 bases, and 22 bases lay outside the gene matches. CDR3 residues: CATSQPSCGVAGGQDEQFF. The CDR3 nucleotides are TGTGCCACCAGTCAGCCTTCCTGCGGAGTAGCGGGGGGCCAGGATGAGCAGTTCTTC.

This clonotype has just a few counts. The V gene is TRBV6-6, the J gene TRBJ2-4; the match to TRBD1 covers 10 bases. Unmatched junction bases numbered 13, after V lost 6 bases and J lost 5 bases. Germline V lookup: CDR1 MNHNY, CDR2 SVGAGI (reference sequence). The CDR3 extends over 17 amino acids. DNA for the CDR3: TGTGCCAGCAGACCAACCGCGACAGGGGGCCCTGAAAACATTCAGTACTTC. The encoded protein is CASRPTATGGPENIQYF.

This chain joins TRBV28 and TRBJ2-2; the D call may be TRBD1 or TRBD2 (5 bases each). Germline CDR1 MDHEN, CDR2 SYDVKM. CDR3 length: 16 residues. V was shortened by 1 base and J by 6 bases, with 15 bases between the two germline ends. The CDR3 nucleotides read TGTGCCAGCAGTTTATATGAGGGGAAATGGTCCGGGGAGCTGTTTTTT. This codes for CASSLYEGKWSGELFF.

The chain recombines TRBV18 with TRBJ1-5; a possible D gene is TRBD1 (5 bases). V lost 5 bases, J lost 5 bases, and 7 bases lay in between. CDR3 size: 12 residues. Germline V gene lookup returns CDR1 KGHSH and CDR2 LQKENI. In nucleotides, the CDR3 is TGTGCCAGCTCAATGGGGGATCAGCCCCAGCATTTT. Its protein product is CASSMGDQPQHF. Together with reference TRBV18 and TRBJ1-5, the CDR3 gives the full variable domain: NAGVMQNPRHLVRRRGQEARLRCSPMKGHSHVYWYRQLPEEGLKFMVYLQKENIIDESGMPKERFSAEFPKEGPSILRIQQVVRGDSAAYFCASSMGDQPQHFGDGTRLSIL.

The V gene is TRBV9, the J gene TRBJ2-5; 7 bases match TRBD2. The V gene's germline CDR1 is SGDLS and CDR2 YYNGEE. J was trimmed by 5 bases and V by 2 bases; bases with no gene match: 3. The CDR3 runs 13 residues. This CDR3 reads CASSVPGRETQYF. CDR3 nucleotide sequence: TGTGCCAGCAGCGTCCCCGGGAGGGAGACCCAGTACTTC.

The chain uses TRBV27 and TRBJ2-3; 8 bases agree with TRBD2. CDR1 MNHEY and CDR2 SMNVEV come from the germline V gene (reference sequence). The length of the CDR3 is 15 residues. J was trimmed by 5 bases and V by 2 bases; bases with no gene match: 6. The CDR3 sequence: CASSLTSSGGDTQYF. CDR3 sequence (DNA): TGTGCCAGCAGTTTAACTTCGAGCGGGGGAGATACGCAGTATTTT.